This TCR beta chain appears in the sequencing data of a study of blood T cell repertoires in COVID-19 (dated by TCRdb to the early 2020s). For the study in its entirety: Collaborator samples came from the United States, Italy and Spain and covered acute and convalescent phases of COVID-19. The repertoires were released in a freely available public database intended as a resource for research on the immune response to SARS-CoV-2. The samples were drawn from two sources: the first 160 participants of the ongoing ImmuneRACE study, and 1,200 or so subjects contributed by 6 global collaborators. Nearly every sample came with metadata listing a de-identified subject ID, COVID-19 status, age in years and sex. The prospective study material was composed of cDNA or gDNA derived from T cells, B-cell-depleted T cells, or PBMCs. Where HLA class I and class II types were available, the types were taken from metadata supplied by the sample provider, not from assay-based typing. Subjects who had been exposed to COVID-19, were actively infected with it, or had recovered from it provided the deeply sampled blood TCRbeta repertoires that made up the dataset.

As concerns this clone: The specificity of this receptor is unknown. Nothing much larger sits one base from this clone, and base qualities are not available.

Summary of the overall study and its limitations: Clinical and demographic metadata were provided uncurated, with the amount varying by source and participant.

The immunoSEQ Assay, a bias-controlled multiplex PCR, was used to amplify TCRbeta CDR3 regions from genomic DNA. From the authors' description of their analysis: Within the assay, amplification of reference gene primers was used to estimate how many nucleated cells each sample contained. Sequence reads were collapsed and filtered to measure the absolute abundance of every unique TCRbeta CDR3 rearrangement. For each sample, productive Simpson clonality was calculated as the square root of Simpson's diversity index across productive rearrangements. As stored in TCRdb, this immuneACCESS dataset retains in-frame rearrangements with V and J assigned. A fraction of the clones does not appear; measured against another copy, unresolved V genes explain less than half of the discrepancy, and the remainder lacks a known reason. V and J calls and clone size follow that table, whereas D and trimming were derived from the DNA. The sample records over 130,000 clones, around 82% of which are singletons. The top ten constitute 4% of the sample.

Each collaborating institution followed its own protocols to collect whole blood in K2EDTA tubes. For TCRbeta analysis, collaborator samples were shipped as frozen whole blood, as isolated PBMCs, or as DNA extracted from either sample type. Trimming costs V 0 bases and J 4 bases, and their ends lie 12 bases apart. The CDR3 contains 15 residues, cysteine and phenylalanine counted. Kept here is only the CDR3 DNA, which spans 45 bases and is read in frame from base 1. The germline V gene specifies MGHRA as CDR1 and YSYEKL as CDR2. Recombination linked TRBV4-1 to TRBJ2-5; the D segment could be TRBD2, given 5 matching bases. Sequencing was done on a sample of peripheral blood. The sequence was obtained from a woman aged 60-70 years with acute or convalescent COVID-19. The DNA is TGCGCCAGCAGCCAAGACGCCTACCGGGGAGAGACCCAGTACTTC. Translated, it reads CASSQDAYRGETQYF.